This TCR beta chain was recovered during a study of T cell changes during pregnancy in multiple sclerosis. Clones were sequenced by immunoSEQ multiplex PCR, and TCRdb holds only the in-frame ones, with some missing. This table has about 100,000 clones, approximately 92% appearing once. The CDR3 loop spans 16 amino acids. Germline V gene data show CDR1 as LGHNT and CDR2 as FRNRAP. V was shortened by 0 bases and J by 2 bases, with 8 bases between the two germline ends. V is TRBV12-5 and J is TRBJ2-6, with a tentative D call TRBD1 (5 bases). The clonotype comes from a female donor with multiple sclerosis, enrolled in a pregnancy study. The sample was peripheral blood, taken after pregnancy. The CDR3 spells CASGLVQGTGANVLTF. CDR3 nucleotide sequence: TGTGCTAGTGGTTTGGTGCAGGGTACTGGGGCCAACGTCCTGACTTTC.